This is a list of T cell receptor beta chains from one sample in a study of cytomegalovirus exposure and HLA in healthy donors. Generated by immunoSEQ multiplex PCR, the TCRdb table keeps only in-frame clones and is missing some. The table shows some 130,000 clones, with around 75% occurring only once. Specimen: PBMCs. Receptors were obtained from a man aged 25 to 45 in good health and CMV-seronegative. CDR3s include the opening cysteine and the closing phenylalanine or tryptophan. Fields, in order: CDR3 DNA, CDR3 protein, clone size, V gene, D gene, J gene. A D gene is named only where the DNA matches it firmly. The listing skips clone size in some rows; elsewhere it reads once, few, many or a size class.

DNA: TGCAGCGTTGAAGATCACGGCCGGGGAGATACGCAGTATTTT; CDR3: CSVEDHGRGDTQYF; size: .; V: TRBV29-1; D: .; J: TRBJ2-3
DNA: TGTGCCTGGAATATTGGATTAGCGGGTATGTACGAGCAGTACTTC; CDR3: CAWNIGLAGMYEQYF; size: .; V: TRBV30; D: TRBD2; J: TRBJ2-7
DNA: TGCGCCAGCAGCCCTACAGGGGCAAATCAGCCCCAGCATTTT; CDR3: CASSPTGANQPQHF; size: .; V: TRBV5-1; D: TRBD1; J: TRBJ1-5
DNA: TGTGCCAGCAGTCCATTGATTGGGAGCAACTATTTTTACGAGCAGTACTTC; CDR3: CASSPLIGSNYFYEQYF; size: .; V: TRBV27; D: .; J: TRBJ2-7
DNA: TGTGCCAGCAGCCAAGCGATCAGCAGGGACAGGGACTCCTACGAGCAGTACTTC; CDR3: CASSQAISRDRDSYEQYF; size: .; V: TRBV4-2; D: TRBD1; J: TRBJ2-7
DNA: TGTGCCAGCAGTTACCACAGTGACCCCTACGAGCAGTACTTC; CDR3: CASSYHSDPYEQYF; size: .; V: TRBV6-6; D: .; J: TRBJ2-7
DNA: TGTGCCAGCAGCCTAGACCAGGGTCCTCACTACGAGCAGTACTTC; CDR3: CASSLDQGPHYEQYF; size: .; V: TRBV7-2; D: .; J: TRBJ2-7
DNA: TGTGCCAGTACCCGGGGCTCCTACAATGAGCAGTTCTTC; CDR3: CASTRGSYNEQFF; size: few; V: TRBV19; D: .; J: TRBJ2-1
DNA: TGTGCCAACTCAGGGTGGGGAATGGAGACCCAGTACTTC; CDR3: CANSGWGMETQYF; size: few; V: TRBV28; D: .; J: TRBJ2-5
DNA: TGTGCCAGCAGTGAAAGGAGAGATCAGCCCCAGCATTTT; CDR3: CASSERRDQPQHF; size: .; V: TRBV2; D: .; J: TRBJ1-5
DNA: TGTGCCAGTAGTCCCCTATGGCAGGGCGGTGAAAAACTGTTTTTT; CDR3: CASSPLWQGGEKLFF; size: .; V: TRBV19; D: .; J: TRBJ1-4
DNA: TGCAGCGTCCAACAGGGATTCGATCAGCCCCAGCATTTT; CDR3: CSVQQGFDQPQHF; size: few; V: TRBV29-1; D: .; J: TRBJ1-5
DNA: TGTGCCAGCAGCCGGGACAGGGTCATTACAGATACGCAGTATTTT; CDR3: CASSRDRVITDTQYF; size: once; V: TRBV28; D: TRBD1; J: TRBJ2-3
DNA: TGTGCCAGCAGCCAAGATTTTGCTAGCGGGAGTACAGATACGCAGTATTTT; CDR3: CASSQDFASGSTDTQYF; size: .; V: TRBV4-2; D: TRBD2; J: TRBJ2-3
DNA: TGTGCCAGCACCTCTACGCCGGGCTACGAGCAGTACTTC; CDR3: CASTSTPGYEQYF; size: few; V: TRBV6-5; D: .; J: TRBJ2-7
DNA: TGTGCCAGCAGTTTGGGGGGTGGGGTCCTCGAGCAGTACTTC; CDR3: CASSLGGGVLEQYF; size: once; V: TRBV27; D: .; J: TRBJ2-7
DNA: TGCGCCAGCAGGGCTGGTACCAGCTATGGCTACACCTTC; CDR3: CASRAGTSYGYTF; size: .; V: TRBV5-1; D: .; J: TRBJ1-2
DNA: TGCAGCGTTGAGACTAGCCAGACTTCCGAGCAGTACTTC; CDR3: CSVETSQTSEQYF; size: few; V: TRBV29-1; D: TRBD2; J: TRBJ2-7
DNA: TGTGCCAGCTCACGTAGCGGGGGGGCGCTTGGAAACACCATATATTTT; CDR3: CASSRSGGALGNTIYF; size: .; V: TRBV9; D: .; J: TRBJ1-3
DNA: TGCGCCAGCAGCCCGTTCTCGGACAGGGGTCAGCCCCAGCATTTT; CDR3: CASSPFSDRGQPQHF; size: .; V: TRBV4-3; D: TRBD1; J: TRBJ1-5
DNA: TGTGCCAGCACCGGGACACCTGAAAAACTGTTTTTT; CDR3: CASTGTPEKLFF; size: .; V: TRBV28; D: .; J: TRBJ1-4
DNA: TGTGCCAGCAGCCACAATACCAGGGGACAGGGCGACTATGGCTACACCTTC; CDR3: CASSHNTRGQGDYGYTF; size: .; V: TRBV16; D: TRBD1; J: TRBJ1-2
DNA: TGCGCCAGCAGCCCGGGGGTGTACAATGAGCAGTTCTTC; CDR3: CASSPGVYNEQFF; size: few; V: TRBV4-3; D: .; J: TRBJ2-1
DNA: TGTGCCAGCAGCTTGGGGACAGGTCAACCTGGGGCCAACGTCCTGACTTTC; CDR3: CASSLGTGQPGANVLTF; size: .; V: TRBV7-9; D: TRBD1; J: TRBJ2-6
DNA: TGTGCCTGGAGTGACAGGGTGCGCAATGAGCAGTTCTTC; CDR3: CAWSDRVRNEQFF; size: .; V: TRBV30; D: .; J: TRBJ2-1
DNA: TGTGCCAGTAGTAACCCAGGGGAAACTGAAGCTTTCTTT; CDR3: CASSNPGETEAFF; size: .; V: TRBV19; D: .; J: TRBJ1-1
DNA: TGCGCCAGCAGCTTGGGGCTAGCGGGAGGTGAGCAGTACTTC; CDR3: CASSLGLAGGEQYF; size: once; V: TRBV5-1; D: TRBD2; J: TRBJ2-7
DNA: TGTGCCAGCAGTGCAAGTAGAAGCTCCTACGAGCAGTACTTC; CDR3: CASSASRSSYEQYF; size: .; V: TRBV2; D: .; J: TRBJ2-7
DNA: TGTGCCAGCTTGAAAAGCGGGATTGGAGAGCAGTACTTC; CDR3: CASLKSGIGEQYF; size: .; V: TRBV28; D: TRBD2; J: TRBJ2-7
DNA: TGTGCCAGCAGTTACCTGTGGGCGGGCTCCTACAATGAGCAGTTCTTC; CDR3: CASSYLWAGSYNEQFF; size: .; V: TRBV6-5; D: .; J: TRBJ2-1
DNA: TGTGCCTGGAGTGCGAAAGGGGGCGCAGATACGCAGTATTTT; CDR3: CAWSAKGGADTQYF; size: .; V: TRBV30; D: TRBD1; J: TRBJ2-3
DNA: TGTGCCAGTAGCGCGGACAGACAAGAGACCCAGTACTTC; CDR3: CASSADRQETQYF; size: .; V: TRBV19; D: .; J: TRBJ2-5
DNA: TGCGCCAGCAGCTTGACGGTAGAGGTGGGCACAGATACGCAGTATTTT; CDR3: CASSLTVEVGTDTQYF; size: .; V: TRBV5-1; D: .; J: TRBJ2-3
DNA: TGTGCCAGCAGTGATGCGAGGGGGACCTACGAGCAGTACTTC; CDR3: CASSDARGTYEQYF; size: .; V: TRBV2; D: .; J: TRBJ2-7
DNA: TGTGCCAGCAGTTTACTAGCGGGAGGGAGGCTCGAGCAGTACTTC; CDR3: CASSLLAGGRLEQYF; size: .; V: TRBV27; D: TRBD2; J: TRBJ2-7
DNA: TGTGCCAGCACTGGGACACTTGGGACTAGCGGGAAGTTCTACAATGAGCAGTTCTTC; CDR3: CASTGTLGTSGKFYNEQFF; size: .; V: TRBV2; D: TRBD2; J: TRBJ2-1
DNA: TGTGCCAGTACAATGCGGGGGGGCGGTGAGCAGTTCTTC; CDR3: CASTMRGGGEQFF; size: .; V: TRBV25-1; D: TRBD2; J: TRBJ2-1
DNA: TGTGCCAGTAGTATTCCGGGGATGAACACTGAAGCTTTCTTT; CDR3: CASSIPGMNTEAFF; size: .; V: TRBV19; D: .; J: TRBJ1-1
DNA: TGTGCCAGCAGTGGGACAGGGGCGAATGAGCAGTTCTTC; CDR3: CASSGTGANEQFF; size: .; V: TRBV6-5; D: TRBD1; J: TRBJ2-1
DNA: TGTGCCAGCAGTTTCACACAGGGTTATGGCTACACCTTC; CDR3: CASSFTQGYGYTF; size: .; V: TRBV28; D: .; J: TRBJ1-2
DNA: TGTGCCAGCAGCGTCGGGACAGGGAATCCTGAAGCTTTCTTT; CDR3: CASSVGTGNPEAFF; size: .; V: TRBV13; D: TRBD1; J: TRBJ1-1
DNA: TGTGCCAGCAGTGTGGAGGACCTGAGCAATCAGCCCCAGCATTTT; CDR3: CASSVEDLSNQPQHF; size: once; V: TRBV6-1; D: .; J: TRBJ1-5
DNA: TGCGCCAGCAGCGCGCGGACCGGGACTTCATTTGGGCAGTACTTC; CDR3: CASSARTGTSFGQYF; size: .; V: TRBV5-1; D: .; J: TRBJ2-7
DNA: TGCGCCAGCAGCCAAGATCAACAGGGAACTAATGAAAAACTGTTTTTT; CDR3: CASSQDQQGTNEKLFF; size: .; V: TRBV4-3; D: .; J: TRBJ1-4
DNA: TGTGCCAGCAGCGCGATAGCGGGGAGCTCCTACAATGAGCAGTTCTTC; CDR3: CASSAIAGSSYNEQFF; size: .; V: TRBV7-3; D: TRBD2; J: TRBJ2-1
DNA: TGCGCCAGCAGCCTAGATCTAGCGGGAGCGGGGTACGAGCAGTACTTC; CDR3: CASSLDLAGAGYEQYF; size: .; V: TRBV5-1; D: TRBD2; J: TRBJ2-7
DNA: TGCAGCGTTGCAGGACAGGAAAGCTCCTACAATGAGCAGTTCTTC; CDR3: CSVAGQESSYNEQFF; size: .; V: TRBV29-1; D: TRBD1; J: TRBJ2-1
DNA: TGTGCCAGCAGCGATGGACTAGATAGGACCCAGTACTTC; CDR3: CASSDGLDRTQYF; size: .; V: TRBV2; D: TRBD2; J: TRBJ2-5